This T cell receptor (beta chain) was recovered during a study of blood T cell repertoires in COVID-19. Study overall: Sources were T cells, B-cell-depleted T cells, or PBMCs; the material itself was cDNA or gDNA.

As handled by the study authors: Researchers report that nucleated cell counts were estimated from reference gene primer amplification. Here immunoSEQ multiplex PCR was the method, and the copy in TCRdb shows in-frame clones only, minus some. V and J calls and clone size are copied from that table; D and trimming were computed from the DNA. In the table there are roughly 99,000 clones, 84% of which are singletons. The V and J ends lost 9 bases and 4 bases, in that order; junction bases with no gene match: 6. Germline V gene data show CDR1 as WNHNN and CDR2 as SYGVQD (reference sequence). CDR3 size: 13 residues.

This sequence was found in a human donor in a cohort sampled during active COVID-19. The chain joins TRBV10-1 to TRBJ2-7, with 10 bases matching TRBD1. The sequencing sample was made of peripheral blood. In nucleotides, the CDR3 is TGCGCCAGGGGGGGACAGGGGAGGTACGAGCAGTACGTC. Residues: CARGGQGRYEQYV.